These 32 T cell receptor beta chains came from one sample sequenced in a study of glioma-infiltrating T cells after dendritic cell vaccination. Specified time point: after dendritic cell vaccination, including at tumor progression/relapse. Clones were sequenced by immunoSEQ multiplex PCR, and TCRdb holds only the in-frame ones, with some missing. The table has fewer than 95,000 clones, 85% seen once. This material consisted of blood, taken after dendritic cell vaccination. These receptors were obtained from a human donor with glioblastoma.

The V call is TRBV6-5, the J call TRBJ1-1; 11 nucleotides agree with TRBD1. Germline V gives CDR1 MNHEY, CDR2 SVGAGI. Unmatched junction bases numbered 0, after V lost 5 bases and J lost 1 base. The CDR3 length is 14 residues. CDR3: CASSGTGGNTEAFF. CDR3 bases: TGTGCCAGCAGTGGGACAGGGGGGAACACTGAAGCTTTCTTT.

The chain combines TRBV11-2 with TRBJ1-3; 9 bases are shared with TRBD1. The V gene end was trimmed by 0 bases and the J gene end by 9 bases; junction bases not matched to a gene: 3. CDR1 and CDR2 (germline): SGHAT, FQNNGV. The CDR3 totals 14 residues. CDR3 nucleotides: TGTGCCAGCAGCTTAGAACAGGGGGCGATCACCATATATTTT. Encoded protein: CASSLEQGAITIYF.

V usage is TRBV27 and J usage is TRBJ2-7, with D possibly TRBD1 on 5 matching bases. V was pared by 2 bases and J by 5 bases, with 10 bases between. Per germline, CDR1 MNHEY and CDR2 SMNVEV (reference sequence). The CDR3 is made up of 13 amino acids. This CDR3 is CASSLAGMNEQYF. In DNA form, the CDR3 reads TGTGCCAGCAGTTTAGCAGGGATGAACGAGCAGTACTTC.

V is TRBV9 and J is TRBJ2-2; the D is unclear. V was trimmed by 0 bases and J by 0 bases, leaving 6 bases between them. CDR3 length: 15 amino acids. Germline CDR1 is SGDLS and CDR2 is YYNGEE. CDR3 coding DNA: TGTGCCAGCAGCGTAGCCAGCGCGAACACCGGGGAGCTGTTTTTT. Translation gives CASSVASANTGELFF. Drawing the rest from reference TRBV9 and TRBJ2-2, the complete variable domain is DSGVTQTPKHLITATGQRVTLRCSPRSGDLSVYWYQQSLDQGLQFLIQYYNGEERAKGNILERFSAQQFPDLHSELNLSSLELGDSALYFCASSVASANTGELFFGEGSRLTVL.

CDR3 protein: CASSQLLAGHIGELFF. The CDR3, as DNA: TGTGCCAGCAGCCAATTGCTAGCGGGACATATCGGGGAGCTGTTTTTT. V usage is TRBV14 and J usage is TRBJ2-2; 9 bases map to TRBD2. V lost 2 bases to trimming and J lost 7 bases; unmatched junction nucleotides: 8. The CDR3 contains 16 residues. CDR1 is SGHDN and CDR2 is FVKESK in the germline V gene.

J is TRBJ1-3 and V is TRBV15; tentative D call: TRBD1 (5 bases). From germline, CDR1 is LNHNV and CDR2 YYDKDF (reference sequence). The length of the CDR3 is 14 residues. Trimming took 0 bases from V and 3 from J, leaving 6 bases between them. CDR3 loop: CATSRDRGGNTIYF. CDR3 DNA sequence: TGTGCCACCAGCAGAGATAGGGGTGGAAACACCATATATTTT.

The chain links TRBV4-1 to TRBJ2-7, with a tentative D call TRBD1 (6 bases). The length of the CDR3 is 15 residues. Germline assignment: CDR1 MGHRA and CDR2 YSYEKL. The V gene lost 1 base and the J gene lost 4 bases, with 14 bases spanning the gap. In DNA, the CDR3 is TGCGCCAGCAGCCAAGGGGGGCTGGGCGGGTACGAGCAGTACTTC. Amino acid sequence: CASSQGGLGGYEQYF.

The chain has TRBV7-2 and TRBJ2-3; 10 bases are a match to TRBD2. CDR1 is SGHTA and CDR2 is FQGNSA in the germline V gene. This CDR3 has 17 amino acids. V trimming: 5 bases; J trimming: 7 bases; junction bases outside the gene matches: 15. In DNA, the CDR3 is TGTGCCAGCAGCGCGTGGGCGGCTAGCGGGAGTGCGAATACGCAGTATTTT. It codes for CASSAWAASGSANTQYF.

V usage is TRBV5-1 and J usage is TRBJ1-6; D not certain. The V and J ends lost 0 bases and 0 bases respectively, with 7 bases between them. The CDR3 is 16 residues long. Germline CDR1 SGHRS, CDR2 YFSETQ. The CDR3 DNA follows: TGCGCCAGCAGCTTGGGGAGTAGCTCCTATAATTCACCCCTCCACTTT. This encodes CASSLGSSSYNSPLHF.

This chain joins TRBV28 and TRBJ2-4; 10 positions match TRBD2. J gave up 0 bases and V 2 bases, and 16 bases lay outside the gene matches. The CDR3 runs to 21 residues. Germline V gives CDR1 MDHEN, CDR2 SYDVKM. As DNA, the CDR3 is TGTGCCAGCAGTTTAAGACTCGGAAGCGGGAGGGCCAGTATAGCCAAAAACATTCAGTACTTC. Its translation is CASSLRLGSGRASIAKNIQYF.

The chain links TRBV5-1 to TRBJ2-5, with 7 nucleotides matching TRBD1. Germline CDR1 and CDR2: SGHRS and YFSETQ. With 4 bases clipped from V and 0 bases from J, the junction kept 3 bases outside the gene matches. CDR3 length equals 14 residues. CDR3 nucleotides: TGCGCCAGCAGCCCGGGGACAGACCAAGAGACCCAGTACTTC. Translated: CASSPGTDQETQYF.

The CDR3 reads CATSREVTSGANVLTF. In DNA, the CDR3 is TGTGCCACCAGCAGGGAGGTAACCTCTGGGGCCAACGTCCTGACTTTC. This sequence joins TRBV15 and TRBJ2-6; tentative D call: TRBD2 (5 bases). This CDR3 region has 16 residues. Per the germline V gene, CDR1 is LNHNV and CDR2 is YYDKDF (reference sequence). Trimming removed 3 bases from V and 0 bases from J, with 9 bases in between. The whole variable domain, filled in from reference TRBV15 and TRBJ2-6, reads DAMVIQNPRYQVTQFGKPVTLSCSQTLNHNVMYWYQQKSSQAPKLLFHYYDKDFNNEADTPDNFQSRRPNTSFCFLDIRSPGLGDTAMYLCATSREVTSGANVLTFGAGSRLTVL.

The rearrangement links TRBV15 to TRBJ2-5; D ambiguous. Trimming took off 3 bases at V and 3 bases at J, with 5 bases between the two ends. The CDR3 is 12 residues long. The germline V gene encodes CDR1 LNHNV and CDR2 YYDKDF (reference sequence). CDR3 residues: CATSRQKETQYF. CDR3 nucleotide sequence: TGTGCCACCAGCAGGCAGAAAGAGACCCAGTACTTC.

The chain joins TRBV5-4 to TRBJ1-2, with 7 nucleotides matching TRBD1. Germline CDR1 SGHNT, CDR2 YYREEE (reference sequence). The CDR3 runs to 14 residues. After removal of 4 bases from V and 4 bases from J, the junction contained 7 bases not matched to a gene. The CDR3 sequence is CASSDPTGTYGYTF. In DNA, the CDR3 is TGTGCCAGCAGCGACCCGACAGGGACCTATGGCTACACCTTC.

This chain joins TRBV25-1 and TRBJ1-6; weak D call: TRBD1 (5 bases). Trimming pared 1 base from V and 6 bases from J, leaving 13 bases between. This CDR3 is 16 amino acids long. The germline gives CDR1 MGHDK, CDR2 SYGVNS. The CDR3 DNA reads TGTGCCAGCAGTGAATGGGGGGAGGGGCCTAATTCACCCCTCCACTTT. Translated, it gives CASSEWGEGPNSPLHF.

V usage is TRBV28 and J usage is TRBJ2-2; D is perhaps TRBD1 (6 bases). The CDR3 consists of 14 residues. Per germline, CDR1 MDHEN and CDR2 SYDVKM. Trimming took off 11 bases at V and 2 bases at J, with 15 bases between the two ends. The CDR3 DNA follows: TGTGCCTCTGCGAGGGGGAGCAACACCGGGGAGCTGTTTTTT. Translated, it gives CASARGSNTGELFF.

The chain recombines TRBV19 with TRBJ2-2; no firm D call. This CDR3 is 12 amino acids long. Trimming pared 3 bases from V and 6 bases from J, leaving 5 bases between. CDR1 and CDR2 (germline): LNHDA, SQIVND (reference sequence). The CDR3 region is CASSIIAGELFF. The CDR3 DNA sequence: TGTGCCAGTAGTATCATTGCCGGGGAGCTGTTTTTT. The complete variable domain, with remaining parts taken from reference TRBV19 and TRBJ2-2, reads DGGITQSPKYLFRKEGQNVTLSCEQNLNHDAMYWYRQDPGQGLRLIYYSQIVNDFQKGDIAEGYSVSREKKESFPLTVTSAQKNPTAFYLCASSIIAGELFFGEGSRLTVL.

V is TRBV5-8 and J is TRBJ2-5; D might be TRBD2 (6 bases). CDR3 size: 14 residues. The V gene's germline CDR1 is SGHTS and CDR2 YDEGEE. Trimming removed 4 bases from V and 8 bases from J, with 18 bases in between. The CDR3 region is CASSPTPGLNTQYF. The DNA of the CDR3 is TGTGCCAGCAGCCCCACCCCGGGACTCAACACCCAGTACTTC.

The chain has TRBV7-8 and TRBJ2-1, with 11 bases matching TRBD2. This CDR3 has 19 amino acids. CDR1 is SGHVS, CDR2 FQNEAQ, per germline. V lost 4 bases and J lost 0; bases outside the gene matches: 11. In DNA, the CDR3 is TGTGCCAGCAGCTGGGATCCGATGACTAGCGGGATCTCCTACAATGAGCAGTTCTTC. This encodes CASSWDPMTSGISYNEQFF.

The chain has TRBV5-6 and TRBJ1-1; D might be TRBD1 (6 bases). Between the trimmed V and J ends, which lost 1 base and 11 bases, there was a span of 21 bases. CDR1 and CDR2 (germline): SGHDT, YYEEEE. The CDR3 contains 15 residues. The CDR3 here is CASSLKTTSGVRAFF. Written as DNA, the CDR3 is TGTGCCAGCAGCTTGAAAACTACCTCAGGGGTTAGGGCTTTCTTT. Complete variable domain (other parts from reference TRBV5-6 and TRBJ1-1): DAGVTQSPTHLIKTRGQQVTLRCSPKSGHDTVSWYQQALGQGPQFIFQYYEEEERQRGNFPDRFSGHQFPNYSSELNVNALLLGDSALYLCASSLKTTSGVRAFFGQGTRLTVV.

This clone was seen only once. The chain combines TRBV19 with TRBJ2-2; 9 bases line up with TRBD1. This CDR3 comprises 16 residues. Germline V lookup: CDR1 LNHDA, CDR2 SQIVND (reference sequence). With 7 bases clipped from V and 9 bases from J, the junction kept 15 bases outside the gene matches. The CDR3 nucleotides read TGTGCCAGTATACTTGACGGGACAGGGAGGTTTCGGGAGCTGTTTTTT. Its translation: CASILDGTGRFRELFF.

The rearrangement joins TRBV21-1 to TRBJ2-1; the D call of TRBD1 is as the table states it, not checked on the DNA. TRBV21-1 is noted as a pseudogene. The CDR3 has 16 residues. CDR3 DNA: TGTGCCAGCAGCCGACTACGGGACAGGGACTACAATGAGCAGTTCTTC. This translates into CASSRLRDRDYNEQFF.

The CDR3 nucleotides read TGTGCCAGCTCACCAAACCAGGGCAGCTCTGGGGCCAACGTCCTGACTTTC. This gives the protein CASSPNQGSSGANVLTF. This rearrangement joins TRBV18 to TRBJ2-6; tentative D call: TRBD1 (5 bases). Deletions cut 2 bases from V and 0 bases from J, with 11 bases between. The CDR3 loop spans 17 amino acids. Germline V gene lookup returns CDR1 KGHSH and CDR2 LQKENI.

V gene TRBV6-5 combines with J gene TRBJ2-7, with D hard to call. Deletions cut 0 bases from V and 4 bases from J, with 10 bases between. This CDR3 comprises 14 residues. Germline V gene sequence: CDR1 MNHEY, CDR2 SVGAGI. This CDR3 reads CASSYSQRPYEQYF. The DNA of the CDR3 is TGTGCCAGCAGTTACTCCCAGCGCCCGTACGAGCAGTACTTC.

The chain uses TRBV11-2 and TRBJ1-1; possibly TRBD1 for D (6 bases). The CDR3 consists of 16 residues. Between the trimmed V and J ends, which lost 1 base and 7 bases, there was a span of 19 bases. Germline V gene lookup returns CDR1 SGHAT and CDR2 FQNNGV. CDR3 amino acids: CASSLGSRDRKYEAFF. The CDR3 DNA follows: TGTGCCAGCAGCTTAGGGTCCCGCGACAGGAAATATGAAGCTTTCTTT.

This rearrangement joins TRBV5-8 to TRBJ1-4; maybe TRBD1 (6 bases). The CDR3 length is 15 residues. V lost 4 bases, J lost 4 bases, and 14 bases lay in between. Germline CDR1 and CDR2: SGHTS and YDEGEE. The chain's CDR3 is CASSLRQASNEKLFF. Written as DNA, the CDR3 is TGTGCCAGCAGCCTCCGACAGGCGAGTAATGAAAAACTGTTTTTT.

This chain uses TRBV29-1 with TRBJ2-7, with 8 bases fitting TRBD1. The V gene end was trimmed by 0 bases and the J gene end by 1 base; junction bases not matched to a gene: 5. The CDR3 totals 15 residues. The germline CDR1 and CDR2 sequences are SQVTM and ANQGSEA. The CDR3 is CSVEESRTGSYEQYF. The CDR3 nucleotides read TGCAGCGTTGAAGAGTCGAGGACAGGGTCCTACGAGCAGTACTTC.

This chain uses TRBV4-1 with TRBJ2-5; 8 nucleotides match TRBD2. Germline V CDR1 and CDR2: MGHRA, YSYEKL. With 4 bases clipped from V and 5 bases from J, the junction kept 12 bases outside the gene matches. The CDR3 sequence is 16 residues long. The CDR3 is CASSPAIGTRSETQYF. The CDR3, as DNA: TGCGCCAGCAGCCCGGCAATTGGGACTAGGTCGGAGACCCAGTACTTC.

This clone showed up just a few times. In DNA, the CDR3 is TGCGCCAGCAGCCAAGGATTGGCCCGCTACGAGCAGTACTTC. The encoded protein is CASSQGLARYEQYF. The chain recombines TRBV4-1 with TRBJ2-7, with no clear D. Trimming removed 1 base at V and 3 bases at J, with 10 bases between. The CDR3 length is 14 residues. In germline, CDR1 is MGHRA, CDR2 YSYEKL.

The V and J genes are TRBV7-6 and TRBJ1-2, with 7 bases matching TRBD1. The CDR3 runs to 16 residues. V was pared by 5 bases and J by 2 bases, with 11 bases of the junction left unmatched. Germline V gives CDR1 SGHVS, CDR2 FNYEAQ. The DNA of the CDR3 is TGTGCCAGCAGCCCCGGGACAGCACAAACCAACTATGGCTACACCTTC. It yields the protein CASSPGTAQTNYGYTF.

The V gene is TRBV18, the J gene TRBJ2-3, with D hard to call. V was cut by 2 bases and J by 0 bases, with 12 bases left in between. The CDR3 is made up of 16 amino acids. Germline CDR1 KGHSH, CDR2 LQKENI. CDR3 coding DNA: TGTGCCAGCTCACCAGTAAAGGCACAGAGCACAGATACGCAGTATTTT. The encoded protein is CASSPVKAQSTDTQYF.

This sequence joins TRBV6-1 and TRBJ2-7; TRBD2 agrees at 16 bases. The V and J ends lost 0 bases and 2 bases, in that order; junction bases with no gene match: 4. This CDR3 spans 18 amino acids. Per the germline V gene, CDR1 is MNHNS and CDR2 is SASEGT. The CDR3 nucleotides are TGTGCCAGCAGTGAAGCGGGGACTAGCGGGGGGGGACCCTACGAGCAGTACTTC. It yields the protein CASSEAGTSGGGPYEQYF.